Listed below are T cell receptor beta chains from one sample, sequenced in a study of radiation and T cells in renal cell carcinoma. Using immunoSEQ multiplex PCR, the repertoire was profiled, and TCRdb retains in-frame clones only, with some absent. The table records tens of thousands of clones, 75% to 85% of them present only once. Sequenced material: blood, taken from a patient whose treatment included radiotherapy and nephrectomy. All receptors derive from a woman aged 70 to 79 with renal cell carcinoma. The CDR3 runs from the conserved cysteine through the conserved F or W. A D gene is named only where the DNA matches it firmly. Size values are once, few and many counts, or a class for expanded clones, and some rows have none.

-	TRBV6-5	13	TRBJ2-5	-	TGTGCCAGCAAATCGGGGTCCCAAGAGACCCAGTACTTC	CASKSGSQETQYF
few	TRBV2	14	TRBJ1-4	TRBD1	TGTGCCAGCAGTCCCTCAGGGGGCGCAGAAAAACTGTTTTTT	CASSPSGGAEKLFF
-	TRBV2	14	TRBJ1-2	-	TGTGCCAGCAGGGGCCAGGCTTTTAACTATGGCTACACCTTC	CASRGQAFNYGYTF
-	TRBV11-3	15	TRBJ2-5	TRBD2	TGTGCCAGCAGCGAAGGACTAGCGGGGTTGGAGACCCAGTACTTC	CASSEGLAGLETQYF
-	TRBV7-9	14	TRBJ1-3	-	TGTGCCAGCAGCTTACAGGGGTCTGGAAACACCATATATTTT	CASSLQGSGNTIYF
once	TRBV7-9	15	TRBJ1-4	-	TGTGCCAGCACTCTCGGTCAGCGGGCTAATGAAAAACTGTTTTTT	CASTLGQRANEKLFF
-	TRBV10-3	17	TRBJ2-3	TRBD2	TGTGCCATCAGTGAGTCTTCGGGTAGCGGGGCGGCAGATACGCAGTATTTT	CAISESSGSGAADTQYF
-	TRBV4-2	15	TRBJ1-2	TRBD1	TGTGCCAGCAGCCAGGTACAGGGGGCGTCCTATGGCTACACCTTC	CASSQVQGASYGYTF
once	TRBV30	18	TRBJ1-6	TRBD1	TGTGCCTGGAACCTCCGGGACAGGGGGCGCGGGGGTAATTCACCCCTCCACTTT	CAWNLRDRGRGGNSPLHF
-	TRBV19	13	TRBJ1-2	-	TGTGCCAGTAGTATTAAGTCGGACTATGGCTACACCTTC	CASSIKSDYGYTF
many	TRBV10-2	14	TRBJ1-1	-	TGCGCCAGCAGTGAGTCCCTTAGGAACACTGAAGCTTTCTTT	CASSESLRNTEAFF
-	TRBV7-6	13	TRBJ2-7	-	TGTGCCAGCAGCAGAACAGGGTCCTACGAGCAGTACTTC	CASSRTGSYEQYF
-	TRBV9	15	TRBJ2-1	-	TGTGCCAGCAGCGTAGCTCCTAGTACCTACAATGAGCAGTTCTTC	CASSVAPSTYNEQFF
-	TRBV27	14	TRBJ2-5	-	TGTGCCAGCAGCCCCTGGGGCAGGCAAGAGACCCAGTACTTC	CASSPWGRQETQYF
-	TRBV7-2	14	TRBJ2-2	-	TGTGCCAGCAGCACCCCCGGGGGCGCCGGGGAGCTGTTTTTT	CASSTPGGAGELFF
-	TRBV19	15	TRBJ2-5	-	TGTGCCAGTAGTATAGGGACGGGGGTCGGAGAGACCCAGTACTTC	CASSIGTGVGETQYF
-	TRBV2	15	TRBJ1-5	TRBD1	TGTGCCAGCAGGAGACAGGGGGCTGACAATCAGCCCCAGCATTTT	CASRRQGADNQPQHF
-	TRBV10-3	15	TRBJ1-2	TRBD1	TGTGCCAGCAGTAAAAAGACAGGGGCCAGTTATGGCTACACCTTC	CASSKKTGASYGYTF
few	TRBV4-2	15	TRBJ1-1	-	TGTGCCAGCAGGCAGGAGGGGGGTGTAAACACTGAAGCTTTCTTT	CASRQEGGVNTEAFF
-	TRBV2	14	TRBJ2-7	-	TGTGCCAGCAGTGCTCCTGGGGGAAAGGACGAGCAGTACTTC	CASSAPGGKDEQYF
-	TRBV29-1	13	TRBJ2-7	-	TGCAGCGTTGTTATACTCCCCTCCTACGAGCAGTACTTC	CSVVILPSYEQYF
-	TRBV7-2	13	TRBJ2-7	-	TGTGCCAGCAGCTCGCGCGGCCGCTTGGAGCAGTACTTC	CASSSRGRLEQYF
-	TRBV4-2	16	TRBJ2-2	TRBD1	TGTGCCAGCAGTCGGATACGGACAGGTGACACCGGGGAGCTGTTTTTT	CASSRIRTGDTGELFF
-	TRBV9	11	TRBJ2-3	-	TGTGCCAGCAGCCCAGGATATACGCAGTATTTT	CASSPGYTQYF
-	TRBV27	14	TRBJ1-2	-	TGTGCCAGCAATACAGGGAGGGCTGACTATGGCTACACCTTC	CASNTGRADYGYTF
-	TRBV27	16	TRBJ2-7	TRBD2	TGTGCCAGCAGTTTATCGGCTAGCGGGAGTCTCTACGAGCAGTACTTC	CASSLSASGSLYEQYF
once	TRBV11-2	14	TRBJ2-7	TRBD1	TGTGCCAGCAGCTTAGGGGACAGGGTTTCCGAGCAGTACTTC	CASSLGDRVSEQYF
-	TRBV30	14	TRBJ2-7	-	TGTGCCTGGAGTGTAGGGGGTTCCACCTACGAGCAGTACTTC	CAWSVGGSTYEQYF